The 19 T cell receptor beta chains below come from one sample, sequenced in a study of Ad26.COV2.S vaccination and SARS-CoV-2 variants. Indicated treatment: around 19 received Ad26.COV2.S at low or high dose, single or two shots; 5 received placebo; per-sample allocation not given. Collection of samples fell on day 63 after the first vaccine or placebo injection. Sequencing used immunoSEQ multiplex PCR; TCRdb keeps in-frame clones, though not all of them. Among hundreds of thousands of clones listed, roughly nine tenths were seen once. The material was peripheral blood, obtained in a trial of Ad26.COV2.S vaccine versus placebo. These TCRs come from a person between 18 and 65 years old who received the Ad26.COV2.S COVID-19 vaccine or a placebo.

This clone was counted between two and nine times. The genes are TRBV9 and TRBJ2-3; no reliable D call. This CDR3 is 14 amino acids long. Germline V gives CDR1 SGDLS, CDR2 YYNGEE. Trimming took 2 bases from V and 8 from J, leaving 15 bases between them. In DNA, the CDR3 is TGTGCCAGCAGCGTCGGACGACTTTCAGCTACGCAGTATTTT. Protein: CASSVGRLSATQYF.

The chain uses TRBV12-3 or TRBV12-4 and TRBJ1-2; 12 positions agree with TRBD1. The CDR3 is 13 residues long. J lost 6 bases, V lost 4 bases, and 0 bases had no gene match. CDR3 DNA: TGTGCCAGCAGTTGGGACAGGGGGCATGGCTACACCTTC. Translation gives CASSWDRGHGYTF.

This chain uses TRBV24-1 with TRBJ1-2; D is undetermined. Per germline, CDR1 KGHDR and CDR2 SFDVKD. The CDR3 covers 11 residues. V was cut by 3 bases and J by 8 bases, with 6 bases left in between. As DNA, the CDR3 is TGTGCCACCAGTGATGGGTCAGGCTACACCTTC. Translating gives CATSDGSGYTF.

The chain recombines TRBV7-2 with TRBJ2-3; possibly TRBD1 or TRBD2 for D (6 bases each). The CDR3 runs to 15 residues. V was shortened by 1 base and J by 6 bases, with 14 bases between the two germline ends. Germline assignment: CDR1 SGHTA and CDR2 FQGNSA. The CDR3 loop is CASSLDLGGADTQYF. CDR3 sequence (DNA): TGTGCCAGCAGCTTAGATCTGGGGGGCGCGGATACGCAGTATTTT. The full variable domain, in which reference TRBV7-2 and TRBJ2-3 provide the parts outside the CDR3, is GAGVSQSPSNKVTEKGKDVELRCDPISGHTALYWYRQSLGQGLEFLIYFQGNSAPDKSGLPSDRFSAERTGGSVSTLTIQRTQQEDSAVYLCASSLDLGGADTQYFGPGTRLTVL.

The V gene is TRBV5-1, the J gene TRBJ2-7, with 8 bases matching TRBD2. Germline trimming cut 5 bases from V and 2 bases from J; bases unmatched to any gene: 21. Germline loops: CDR1 SGHRS, CDR2 YFSETQ. The CDR3 length is 19 residues. The CDR3 region has the DNA TGCGCCAGCAGTATCACCAGGCTAGAGACTAGCGTGACCCCCTACGAGCAGTACGTC. It is translated as CASSITRLETSVTPYEQYV.

The chain combines TRBV19 with TRBJ1-2; D is perhaps TRBD1 (5 bases). This CDR3 region has 14 residues. V was clipped by 3 bases and J by 4 bases, with 12 bases between them. Germline loops: CDR1 LNHDA, CDR2 SQIVND (reference sequence). The chain's CDR3 is CASSMGGRSYGYTF. Written as DNA, the CDR3 is TGTGCCAGTAGTATGGGGGGTAGGAGCTATGGCTACACCTTC.

This rearrangement joins TRBV6-5 to TRBJ2-5; 8 nucleotides line up with TRBD2. CDR3 size: 15 residues. The ends lost 6 bases at V and 5 bases at J; junction bases unmatched: 11. Germline V gene sequence: CDR1 MNHEY, CDR2 SVGAGI. The CDR3 region has the DNA TGTGCCAGCAGCCAGACTAGCGCGGTTTGGGAGACCCAGTACTTC. This translates into CASSQTSAVWETQYF.

This chain connects TRBV11-3 to TRBJ2-1; D might be TRBD1 (6 bases). Trimming cost V 5 bases and J 5 bases, with 16 bases left between them. Germline V gene data show CDR1 as SGHNT and CDR2 as YENEEA. The CDR3 is 15 residues long. This chain's CDR3 is CASSPLGAQDNEQFF. Here the CDR3 DNA reads TGTGCCAGCAGCCCCTTGGGGGCCCAGGACAATGAGCAGTTCTTC.

The V call is TRBV6-5, the J call TRBJ2-1; TRBD2 matches at 7 bases. The CDR3 consists of 14 residues. Germline assignment: CDR1 MNHEY and CDR2 SVGAGI. V lost 2 bases and J lost 6; bases outside the gene matches: 4. The CDR3 here is CASSYGGRANEQFF. In DNA, the CDR3 is TGTGCCAGCAGTTACGGCGGGAGAGCCAATGAGCAGTTCTTC.

The chain is built from TRBV27 and TRBJ2-7; TRBD1 or TRBD2 may be the D gene (5 bases each). CDR3 size: 14 residues. From germline, CDR1 is MNHEY and CDR2 SMNVEV (reference sequence). V lost 2 bases and J lost 5, with 13 bases in between. The CDR3 DNA sequence: TGTGCCAGCAGTTTAGCGGGCAGGGTCAACGAGCAGTACTTC. It translates to CASSLAGRVNEQYF.

The chain uses TRBV27 and TRBJ1-5, with D maybe TRBD1 (6 bases). The CDR3 length is 19 residues. The ends were cut back, 4 bases at V and 0 bases at J, with 22 bases in the middle. From germline, CDR1 is MNHEY and CDR2 SMNVEV (reference sequence). CDR3 sequence: CASSSYRALTQYSNQPQHF. In DNA, the CDR3 is TGTGCCAGCAGTTCCTACAGGGCCTTAACTCAATATAGCAATCAGCCCCAGCATTTT.

This chain connects TRBV15 to TRBJ1-4; possible D gene TRBD1, 5 bases. The CDR3 spans 15 residues. CDR1 is LNHNV and CDR2 is YYDKDF in the germline V gene (reference sequence). Trimming cost V 0 bases and J 4 bases, with 9 bases left between them. The CDR3 loop is CATSRDKQGNEKLFF. Written as DNA, the CDR3 is TGTGCCACCAGCAGAGATAAGCAGGGTAATGAAAAACTGTTTTTT.

CDR3 bases: TGTGCCAGCAGCCTTGGACAGGGCGGTGAGGCTTTCTTT. It specifies CASSLGQGGEAFF. V is TRBV12-3 or TRBV12-4 and J is TRBJ1-1; 8 bases are a match to TRBD1. V shed 6 bases and J 11 bases; nucleotides not matched to a gene: 11. This CDR3 has 13 amino acids.

J is TRBJ1-2 and V is TRBV5-1; TRBD1 is a possible D gene (6 bases). CDR3 length equals 12 residues. Germline V gene lookup returns CDR1 SGHRS and CDR2 YFSETQ. V lost 4 bases and J lost 8, with 12 bases in between. The CDR3 DNA sequence: TGCGCCAGCAGCCCGCAGGGGCACGGCTACACCTTC. Protein: CASSPQGHGYTF.

The chain is built from TRBV5-1 and TRBJ1-5; 7 nucleotides agree with TRBD1. Germline CDR1 reads SGHRS; CDR2 reads YFSETQ. The CDR3 runs 18 residues. V shed 0 bases, J shed 7 bases, and the junction held 16 bases outside the gene matches. The CDR3, as DNA: TGCGCCAGCAGCTTGGAAAGAGGGCAGGGGGTGTCTGGGCAGCCCCAGCATTTT. This translates into CASSLERGQGVSGQPQHF.

This rearrangement joins TRBV30 to TRBJ2-7; D might be TRBD1 or TRBD2, each matching 5 bases. The CDR3 contains 11 residues. CDR1 is GTSNPN, CDR2 SVGIG, per germline (reference sequence). CDR3 bases: TGTGTACCAGGGAGCTCCTACGAGCAGTACGTC. It yields the protein CVPGSSYEQYV.

The rearrangement uses TRBV18 and TRBJ1-4; D not certain. The V end was cut by 2 bases, the J end by 0 bases, with 7 bases between. The CDR3 extends over 15 amino acids. Germline V lookup: CDR1 KGHSH, CDR2 LQKENI. CDR3 bases: TGTGCCAGCTCACCAAGCGGGGCAACTAATGAAAAACTGTTTTTT. It is translated as CASSPSGATNEKLFF. The variable domain in full, completed from reference TRBV18 and TRBJ1-4, reads NAGVMQNPRHLVRRRGQEARLRCSPMKGHSHVYWYRQLPEEGLKFMVYLQKENIIDESGMPKERFSAEFPKEGPSILRIQQVVRGDSAAYFCASSPSGATNEKLFFGSGTQLSVL.

The V and J genes are TRBV10-3 and TRBJ1-1; D is unresolved. Germline assignment: CDR1 ENHRY and CDR2 SYGVKD. The length of the CDR3 is 14 residues. The V end was cut by 6 bases, the J end by 0 bases, with 11 bases between. The CDR3 sequence: CAIRLSTVNTEAFF. The CDR3 bases are TGTGCCATCAGATTATCGACTGTGAACACTGAAGCTTTCTTT.

The V gene is TRBV10-2, the J gene TRBJ1-5; 7 bases fit TRBD1. CDR1 and CDR2 (germline): WSHSY, SAAADI. V shed 6 bases, J shed 4 bases, and the junction held 6 bases outside the gene matches. The CDR3 loop spans 14 amino acids. For the CDR3, the DNA is TGCGCCAGCAGAGCGGGACAGTTTAATCAGCCCCAGCATTTT. As protein: CASRAGQFNQPQHF.